These 24 T cell receptor beta chains came from one sample sequenced in a study of tumor-infiltrating lymphocytes in oesophageal squamous cell carcinoma. TCRdb reprocessed the PCR reads via MiXCR and lists one record per CDR3 protein. The data hold roughly 9,000 distinct CDR3 sequences, with 55% to 80% observed a single time. Input material: esophageal tumor tissue. The source is a female donor with esophageal squamous cell carcinoma.

The chain uses TRBV7-6 and TRBJ2-1; D gene ambiguous. Germline CDR1 SGHVS, CDR2 FNYEAQ. V lost 3 bases to trimming and J lost 8 bases, with 8 bases between them. The CDR3 is 12 residues long. CDR3 in DNA: TGTGCCAGCAGCTTGGCGGAAGATGAGCAGTTCTTC. Translating it yields CASSLAEDEQFF.

The chain uses TRBV5-5 and TRBJ2-6, with D perhaps TRBD1 (5 bases). Matching the DNA end better, TRBJ2-7 makes the J call doubtful. This CDR3 has 15 amino acids. CDR1 is SGHKS, CDR2 YYEKEE, per germline (reference sequence). The CDR3 reads CASSYGQGGYYEQYF. The CDR3 bases are TGTGCCAGCAGCTACGGCCAGGGCGGATACTACGAGCAGTACTTC.

This clonotype was observed at least ten times. The V gene is TRBV7-3, the J gene TRBJ2-3; no reliable D call. The germline V gene encodes CDR1 SGHTA and CDR2 FQGTGA. Trimming pared 3 bases from V and 4 bases from J, leaving 5 bases between. There are 12 residues in the CDR3. CDR3 nucleotide sequence: TGTGCCAGCAGCTTCTACGCAGATACGCAGTATTTT. The encoded protein is CASSFYADTQYF.

The CDR3 here is CASIGDTEAFF. CDR3 coding DNA: TGCGCCAGCATTGGGGACACTGAAGCTTTCTTT. The V and J genes are TRBV10-2 and TRBJ1-1; D unclear. Germline lookup yields CDR1 WSHSY and CDR2 SAAADI. V lost 7 bases and J lost 3, with 6 bases in between. The CDR3 consists of 11 residues.

The chain recombines TRBV7-9 with TRBJ2-5, with D hard to call. The DNA end lines up better with TRBJ2-7; the J call may be wrong. This CDR3 contains 12 residues. CDR1 and CDR2 from the germline V gene are SEHNR and FQNEAQ (reference sequence). The CDR3 is CASSLGQYEQYF. The CDR3 DNA reads TGTGCCAGCAGCTTAGGGCAATACGAGCAGTACTTC.

This clonotype has at least ten counts. V is TRBV7-9 and J is TRBJ2-7; 10 bases are a match to TRBD2. J gave up 3 bases and V 6 bases, and 5 bases lay outside the gene matches. CDR3 length: 14 residues. Looked up from germline, CDR1 is SEHNR and CDR2 is FQNEAQ (reference sequence). CDR3 sequence (DNA): TGTGCCAGCAGTAATAGCGGGAGGAGCTACGAGCAGTACTTC. Its translation: CASSNSGRSYEQYF. Full variable domain (outside the CDR3, taken from reference TRBV7-9 and TRBJ2-7): DTGVSQNPRHKITKRGQNVTFRCDPISEHNRLYWYRQTLGQGPEFLTYFQNEAQLEKSRLLSDRFSAERPKGSFSTLEIQRTEQGDSAMYLCASSNSGRSYEQYFGPGTRLTVT.

This clonotype turned up a few times. The chain recombines TRBV6-1 with TRBJ2-2, with TRBD2 as a possible D gene (5 bases). CDR1 and CDR2 (germline): MNHNS, SASEGT. Trimming stripped 6 bases from V and 0 bases from J, with 8 bases between. The CDR3 spans 14 residues. The CDR3 coding sequence is TGTGCCAGCAGAACGGGAACGAACACCGGGGAGCTGTTTTTT. It encodes CASRTGTNTGELFF.

V is TRBV14 and J is TRBJ2-3; no clear D. The end of the DNA aligns better with TRBJ2-1, so the J call may be wrong. Germline loops: CDR1 SGHDN, CDR2 FVKESK. CDR3 length: 12 amino acids. The CDR3 spells CASSPYYNEQFF. The CDR3 nucleotides are TGTGCCAGCAGCCCGTACTACAATGAGCAGTTCTTC.

This clonotype appeared a few times. The chain joins TRBV7-2 to TRBJ2-5; 7 bases fit TRBD1. The DNA end is a closer match to TRBJ2-7, so the J assignment may be wrong. The CDR3 sequence is 13 residues long. Germline V lookup: CDR1 SGHTA, CDR2 FQGNSA. CDR3 residues: CASSRGQTYEQYF. CDR3 in DNA: TGTGCCAGCAGCCGGGGACAGACCTACGAGCAGTACTTC.

This sequence joins TRBV6-1 and TRBJ1-5; D is undetermined. Germline-derived CDR1 and CDR2 are MNHNS and SASEGT. The CDR3 has 14 residues. The V end was cut by 0 bases, the J end by 3 bases, with 6 bases between. The CDR3, as DNA: TGTGCCAGCAGTGAAGCCGGGAACAATCAGCCCCAGCATTTT. Translating gives CASSEAGNNQPQHF.

This sequence joins TRBV6-1 and TRBJ2-3, with D possibly TRBD2 on 6 matching bases. The CDR3 loop spans 15 amino acids. Looked up from germline, CDR1 is MNHNS and CDR2 is SASEGT. Trimming removed 4 bases at V and 2 bases at J, with 13 bases between. CDR3 loop: CASSGEAGPTDTQYF. CDR3 DNA sequence: TGTGCCAGCAGTGGAGAGGCGGGACCCACAGATACGCAGTATTTT.

The chain links TRBV7-6 to TRBJ2-5; 8 bases match TRBD1. The J call may be mistaken, given a closer DNA end match to TRBJ2-7. This CDR3 contains 14 residues. Per germline, CDR1 SGHVS and CDR2 FNYEAQ. The CDR3 DNA reads TGTGCCAGCAGCTTAGGGACAGGGAGCCACGAGCAGTACTTC. This translates into CASSLGTGSHEQYF.

The chain carries TRBV7-6 and TRBJ2-1; 8 bases fit TRBD1. The J call is uncertain, as TRBJ2-7 better fits the DNA end. Looked up from germline, CDR1 is SGHVS and CDR2 is FNYEAQ. The CDR3 length is 12 residues. CDR3 coding DNA: TGTGCCAGCAGCTTAGGGACAGGGTCGCAGTACTTC. Its translation is CASSLGTGSQYF.

This clonotype was counted a single time. This chain connects TRBV7-3 to TRBJ2-7; 10 positions match TRBD2. The J call may be in error: the DNA end matches TRBJ2-1 better. CDR3 length: 18 amino acids. The germline gives CDR1 SGHTA, CDR2 FQGTGA. In DNA form, the CDR3 reads TGTGCCAGCAGCCTTACAGGATTGGCGGCTAGCGGGAGCCATGAGCAGTTCTTC. This translates into CASSLTGLAASGSHEQFF.

The rearrangement links TRBV10-3 to TRBJ2-4; D remains unclear. Germline V gene data show CDR1 as ENHRY and CDR2 as SYGVKD. This CDR3 contains 12 residues. Trimming took 10 bases from V and 4 from J, leaving 11 bases between them. Written as DNA, the CDR3 is TGTGCCAGCATTAATGGGAAAAACATTCAGTACTTC. Encoded protein: CASINGKNIQYF.

Comments on this clonotype: An end of the junction does not agree with germline; a read error may underlie this. The chain recombines TRBV7-6 with TRBJ2-1; 12 nucleotides agree with TRBD2. The tail of the sequence fits TRBJ2-5 better, so the J call may be wrong. The CDR3 is made up of 18 amino acids. Germline V gene sequence: CDR1 SGHVS, CDR2 FNYEAQ. Here the CDR3 DNA reads TGTGCTAGCAGCTTAGCGGGGCTAGCGGGGGGGCCCAGAGAGACCCAGTACTTC. Residues: CASSLAGLAGGPRETQYF.

The rearrangement links TRBV7-2 to TRBJ2-3; D is perhaps TRBD2 (6 bases). The V gene's germline CDR1 is SGHTA and CDR2 FQGNSA. The CDR3 totals 15 residues. V was shortened by 0 bases and J by 4 bases, with 11 bases between the two germline ends. The DNA for the CDR3 is TGTGCCAGCAGCTTAGCCGGGAGTCGGGCAGATACGCAGTATTTT. Protein product: CASSLAGSRADTQYF. The full variable domain, completed using reference TRBV7-2 and TRBJ2-3, is GAGVSQSPSNKVTEKGKDVELRCDPISGHTALYWYRQSLGQGLEFLIYFQGNSAPDKSGLPSDRFSAERTGGSVSTLTIQRTQQEDSAVYLCASSLAGSRADTQYFGPGTRLTVL.

This clonotype came up a few times. As the CDR3 is not closed by the conserved phenylalanine or tryptophan, this likely results from a read error. Because the CDR3's place on the DNA is in doubt, the DNA is left out and the CDR3 is given as listed by TCRdb. The rearrangement links TRBV6-6 to TRBJ1-5. Germline values: CDR1 MNHNY, CDR2 SVGAGI (reference sequence). Both ends counted, the CDR3 spans 8 residues. CDR3: CASSYLRR.

J is TRBJ1-1 and V is TRBV7-6, with no clear D. Germline V gene data show CDR1 as SGHVS and CDR2 as FNYEAQ. The CDR3 consists of 15 residues. Between the trimmed V and J ends, which lost 5 bases and 7 bases, there was a span of 20 bases. The CDR3 DNA reads as TGTGCCAGCAGCCCCCGAGAGGCGGGATGGAGTGAAGCTTTCTTT. Its protein is CASSPREAGWSEAFF.

This clonotype was seen only once. CDR3 sequence: CASSKAGGAANYNEQFF. The CDR3 DNA is TGTGCCAGCAGCAAGGCCGGTGGAGCGGCCAACTACAATGAGCAGTTCTTC. The chain uses TRBV6-1 and TRBJ2-5; the D gene is possibly TRBD2 (5 bases). The J call may be incorrect, as the DNA end agrees better with TRBJ2-1. CDR3 length: 17 residues. CDR1 MNHNS and CDR2 SASEGT come from the germline V gene.

This clonotype was picked up a small number of times. The V gene is TRBV6-2 or TRBV6-3, the J gene TRBJ2-3, with TRBD1 identical over 12 bases. The DNA end favors TRBJ2-1, so the J call may be wrong. The germline V gene encodes CDR1 MNHEY and CDR2 SVGEGT. The CDR3 runs to 19 residues. Here the CDR3 DNA reads TGTGCCAGCAGTTACAGGGCGGGACAGGGGGCCAGCTCCTACAATGAGCAGTTCTTC. Amino acid sequence: CASSYRAGQGASSYNEQFF.

The rearrangement links TRBV7-6 to TRBJ2-3, with 9 bases aligning to TRBD2. There are 17 residues in the CDR3. CDR1 SGHVS and CDR2 FNYEAQ come from the germline V gene. Germline trimming cut 5 bases from V and 4 bases from J; bases unmatched to any gene: 13. CDR3 sequence (DNA): TGTGCCAGCAGCCCCAGGAGGGGCGGGGGGGCACCAGATACGCAGTATTTT. It encodes CASSPRRGGGAPDTQYF.

The V and J genes are TRBV7-6 and TRBJ2-3; D uncertain. V was trimmed by 4 bases and J by 6 bases, leaving 8 bases between them. Per germline, CDR1 SGHVS and CDR2 FNYEAQ. The CDR3 totals 12 residues. The CDR3 coding sequence is TGTGCCAGCAGCTCACTGGGGGATACGCAGTATTTT. Protein: CASSSLGDTQYF.

Only a few counts were recorded for this clonotype. This sequence joins TRBV12-3 or TRBV12-4 and TRBJ2-7; D gene unclear. V lost 4 bases and J lost 3, with 4 bases in between. CDR3 length: 11 amino acids. CDR3 protein: CASSSYYEQYF. The CDR3, as DNA: TGTGCCAGCAGTTCCTACTACGAGCAGTACTTC.